This record concerns one T cell receptor beta chain sequence. The target antigen is unknown. As originally analysed: There were no quality scores in the junction-only immunoSEQ sequences, so filtering differed. TCRdb's copy holds only in-frame clones and misses some; the assay was immunoSEQ multiplex PCR. V and J calls and clone size are those listed in that table; D and trimming were worked out from the DNA. The sample holds approximately 720,000 clones, about 91% seen once. CD45RO-negative CD8 cells positively selected for CCR7 made up the naive population, which excluded terminally differentiated effector memory CD45RA+ cells. This sample is drawn from a study of shared clonotypes between healthy human individuals. Study results and caveats: An expected dependence of interdonor clonotype sharing on sequencing depth was noted. Generally, naive subsets came out with larger estimated richness than memory subsets.

Sequencing used naive CD8+ T cells sorted from blood. This clonotype was sampled from a man in his thirties or forties in good health.

Written as DNA, the CDR3 is TGTGCCAGCAGCAGGACTAGCGGTGATCTGGGGGAGCAGTACTTC. Translation: CASSRTSGDLGEQYF. The gene calls are TRBV11-2 and TRBJ2-7; TRBD2 agrees at 10 bases. Trimming took 5 bases from V and 7 from J; bases not matched to a gene: 11. There are 15 residues in the CDR3. CDR1 SGHAT and CDR2 FQNNGV come from the germline V gene. Based on the CDR3 plus reference TRBV11-2 and TRBJ2-7, the full variable domain is EAGVAQSPRYKIIEKRQSVAFWCNPISGHATLYWYQQILGQGPKLLIQFQNNGVVDDSQLPKDRFSAERLKGVDSTLKIQPAKLEDSAVYLCASSRTSGDLGEQYFGPGTRLTVT.